A single sample gave rise to the 6 T cell receptor beta chains below, sequenced in a study of blood T cell repertoires in COVID-19. Here immunoSEQ multiplex PCR was the method, and the copy in TCRdb shows in-frame clones only, minus some. The top ten clones hold about 3.1% of a sample with around 270,000 clones, over 70% of them seen once. Sequencing used PBMCs or T cells enriched from blood (not recorded which). The receptors derive from a woman in her thirties or forties who had been exposed to COVID-19.

This chain uses TRBV5-4 with TRBJ2-1; 7 nucleotides align to TRBD1. The CDR3 contains 14 residues. The V gene's germline CDR1 is SGHNT and CDR2 YYREEE (reference sequence). Unmatched junction bases numbered 6, after V lost 1 base and J lost 8 bases. For the CDR3, the DNA is TGTGCCAGCAGCTTGTCGGACAGGATCCATGAGCAGTTCTTC. Translated, it gives CASSLSDRIHEQFF.

The V and J genes are TRBV5-4 and TRBJ1-4; D remains unclear. V was clipped by 4 bases and J by 5 bases, with 12 bases between them. CDR1 is SGHNT, CDR2 YYREEE, per germline (reference sequence). This CDR3 is built from 14 residues. CDR3 sequence: CASSRFVENEKLFF. Written as DNA, the CDR3 is TGTGCCAGCAGCCGCTTTGTGGAGAATGAAAAACTGTTTTTT.

The chain recombines TRBV30 with TRBJ2-5; TRBD2 might be the D (5 bases). Germline-derived CDR1 and CDR2 are GTSNPN and SVGIG (reference sequence). The V and J ends lost 0 bases and 8 bases respectively, with 13 bases between them. This CDR3 is built from 13 residues. CDR3 sequence: CAWSVVGGSTQYF. CDR3 nucleotides: TGTGCCTGGAGTGTAGTAGGAGGATCTACCCAGTACTTC. The full variable domain, its missing parts supplied by reference TRBV30 and TRBJ2-5, is SQTIHQWPATLVQPVGSPLSLECTVEGTSNPNLYWYRQAAGRGLQLLFYSVGIGQISSEVPQNLSASRPQDRQFILSSKKLLLSDSGFYLCAWSVVGGSTQYFGPGTRLLVL.

There are many counts of this clone. The V gene is TRBV3-1 (or the pseudogene TRBV3-2), the J gene TRBJ1-5, with D unresolved. The CDR3 has 14 amino acids. Germline CDR1 and CDR2: LGHDT and YNNKEL (reference sequence). V dropped 0 bases and J dropped 2 bases, with 5 bases sitting between them. For the CDR3, the DNA is TGTGCCAGCAGCCAAGAGGGCCGCAATCAGCCCCAGCATTTT. Amino acids: CASSQEGRNQPQHF.

J is TRBJ1-1 and V is TRBV18, with 8 bases matching TRBD1. Germline V gives CDR1 KGHSH, CDR2 LQKENI. The V gene end was trimmed by 3 bases and the J gene end by 1 base; junction bases not matched to a gene: 10. This CDR3 spans 17 amino acids. The CDR3 DNA follows: TGTGCCAGCTCACCCGCGGCAGGGGGCGTGAGGAACACTGAAGCTTTCTTT. Its protein is CASSPAAGGVRNTEAFF.

The DNA for the CDR3 is TGTGCCAGCAGCTTAGTCGCCGCCGGCGACACCTATGGCTACACCTTC. Its translation is CASSLVAAGDTYGYTF. The V call is TRBV7-2, the J call TRBJ1-2; D uncertain. V was cut by 1 base and J by 4 bases, with 16 bases left in between. The germline gives CDR1 SGHTA, CDR2 FQGNSA. There are 16 residues in the CDR3.